These 7 T cell receptor beta chains came from one sample sequenced in a study of cytomegalovirus exposure and HLA in healthy donors (dated by TCRdb to 2015 to 2018). The method was the immunoSEQ multiplex PCR assay. For the multiplex PCR, a mixture combining 60 forward primers for TCR Vbeta segments and 13 reverse primers for TCR Jbeta segments was used. Here the immuneACCESS table is served through TCRdb, limited to in-frame sequences with V and J called. Missing clones are a known gap in these copies; in checked studies unresolved V genes cover under half, and the rest lacks a known reason. The sample records approximately 140,000 clones, 75% to 85% of which are singletons. Of the sample, approximately 6% is held by the ten largest clones. The sequencing sample was made of PBMCs. The receptors were gathered from a man aged 50-59 years in good health and CMV-seropositive.

The chain joins TRBV4-1 to TRBJ1-2; D may be TRBD1 (5 bases). The CDR3 extends over 13 amino acids. The V end was cut by 4 bases, the J end by 5 bases, with 11 bases between. Looked up from germline, CDR1 is MGHRA and CDR2 is YSYEKL. The CDR3 is CASSPGIDYGYTF. The CDR3 DNA follows: TGCGCCAGCAGCCCAGGGATTGATTATGGCTACACCTTC.

The chain joins TRBV4-2 to TRBJ2-1; 7 nucleotides align to TRBD2. The CDR3 covers 15 residues. V trimming: 4 bases; J trimming: 2 bases; junction bases outside the gene matches: 5. CDR1 and CDR2 (germline): LGHNA, YNFKEQ. DNA for the CDR3: TGTGCCAGCAGCCCCCGGACTAGGGCCTACAATGAGCAGTTCTTC. It translates to CASSPRTRAYNEQFF.

This rearrangement joins TRBV27 to TRBJ1-1, with 7 bases that match TRBD1. Unmatched junction bases numbered 3, after V lost 5 bases and J lost 0 bases. This CDR3 is 14 amino acids long. Germline CDR1 is MNHEY and CDR2 is SMNVEV (reference sequence). This CDR3 is CASSRQGVNTEAFF. In DNA form, the CDR3 reads TGTGCCAGCAGTCGACAGGGAGTGAACACTGAAGCTTTCTTT.

This clone was recorded a few times. The chain links TRBV5-4 to TRBJ2-2, with 7 bases matching TRBD2. This CDR3 region has 17 residues. With 0 bases clipped from V and 1 base from J, the junction kept 6 bases outside the gene matches. In germline, CDR1 is SGHNT, CDR2 YYREEE (reference sequence). The CDR3 bases are TGTGCCAGCAGCTTGGGAGGGGCTAGCGGGAACACCGGGGAGCTGTTTTTT. It translates to CASSLGGASGNTGELFF.

The gene calls are TRBV11-3 and TRBJ2-3; a possible D gene is TRBD1 (5 bases). Germline V lookup: CDR1 SGHNT, CDR2 YENEEA. The CDR3 totals 14 residues. Trimming took 5 bases from V and 3 from J, leaving 12 bases between them. The CDR3 DNA reads TGTGCCAGCAGCCCGCGACAGAATACAGATACGCAGTATTTT. Translation gives CASSPRQNTDTQYF.

The genes are TRBV15 and TRBJ2-7; D is possibly TRBD2 (6 bases). The CDR3 is 16 amino acids. Trimming cost V 0 bases and J 1 base, with 13 bases left between them. CDR1 and CDR2 from the germline V gene are LNHNV and YYDKDF (reference sequence). The CDR3 sequence: CATSRESPSESYEQYF. DNA for the CDR3: TGTGCCACCAGCAGAGAATCCCCTAGCGAATCCTACGAGCAGTACTTC.

The chain links TRBV6-6 to TRBJ2-3; D is undetermined. Deletions cut 8 bases from V and 4 bases from J, with 10 bases between. Germline CDR1 is MNHNY and CDR2 is SVGAGI (reference sequence). This CDR3 has 12 amino acids. CDR3 nucleotide sequence: TGTGCCAGCTTAATGACATCAGATACGCAGTATTTT. Amino acids: CASLMTSDTQYF.